This TCR beta chain originates from a study of regulatory T cells in long-lasting Graves disease. Study-wide results and caveats: Favored usage of TRBV28, TRBJ1-2 and TRBJ2-5 was recorded in persistent disease.

CDR3-region Arm-PCR and iRepertoire HTBI primers produced the TCR beta libraries. In TCRdb, the multiplex PCR reads were re-called with MiXCR into one record per CDR3 protein. The table has 550,000 to 600,000 distinct CDR3 sequences, around 15% seen once. Stated time point: newly diagnosed GD, antithyroid drugs for less than 3 months. RNA isolated from PBMCs was used to make the TCR library. Unmatched junction bases numbered 4, after V lost 2 bases and J lost 1 base. The CDR3 covers 15 residues. Germline CDR1 reads SGHRS; CDR2 reads YFSETQ. As regards this clonotype: The target antigen is unknown.

The same sample was also studied in work on T cells in Graves' hyperthyroidism and ophthalmopathy. That study reports: Blood held most thyroid clonotypes expanded above 0.001 frequency.

The receptor comes from a man younger than 30 with Graves disease. The material was peripheral blood mononuclear cells (PBMCs), obtained at new diagnosis, from a patient treated with antithyroid drugs. V gene TRBV5-1 combines with J gene TRBJ2-3, with 7 bases that match TRBD1. Written as DNA, the CDR3 is TGCGCCAGCAGCTTACAAGGGGGCGGCACAGATACGCAGTATTTT. It specifies CASSLQGGGTDTQYF. The full variable domain, completed using reference TRBV5-1 and TRBJ2-3, is KAGVTQTPRYLIKTRGQQVTLSCSPISGHRSVSWYQQTPGQGLQFLFEYFSETQRNKGNFPGRFSGRQFSNSRSEMNVSTLELGDSALYLCASSLQGGGTDTQYFGPGTRLTVL.